The rows below give T cell receptor beta chains drawn from one sample of a study of blood T cell repertoires in COVID-19. TCRdb's copy holds only in-frame clones and misses some; the assay was immunoSEQ multiplex PCR. There are about 140,000 clones in the sample; 85% occur only once, and about 2.8% lies in the top ten. Sample: peripheral blood. These receptor sequences come from a human donor with acute or convalescent COVID-19. The donor label of this sample is uncertain. CDR3s include the opening cysteine and the closing phenylalanine or tryptophan. D genes are given only for firm matches. Size values are once, few and many counts, or a class for expanded clones, and some rows have none.

>TRBJ2-7|TRBD2|-|TRBV6-6
TGTGCCAGCAGGCCGAGATTAGCGGGGGGGCCGTCGGTGCAGTACTTC
CASRPRLAGGPSVQYF
>TRBJ2-2|TRBD2|-|TRBV11-2
TGTGCCAGCAGCTCGGGACTAGCTGAGACCGGGGAGCTGTTTTTT
CASSSGLAETGELFF
>TRBJ1-2|TRBD1|-|TRBV18
TGTGCCAGCTCACCGATCGGACAGGGGGCGCGAGGCTACACCTTC
CASSPIGQGARGYTF
>TRBJ1-1|-|-|TRBV7-2
TGTGCCAGCAGCTCCCAGGAGAACACTGAAGCTTTCTTT
CASSSQENTEAFF
>TRBJ1-2|-|-|TRBV24-1
TGTGCCACCAGTGAGCAGGATGACTATGGCTACACCTTC
CATSEQDDYGYTF
>TRBJ1-2|-|-|TRBV29-1
TGCAGCCTGGGAGAGACGGACTATGGCTACACCTTC
CSLGETDYGYTF
>TRBJ2-4|TRBD2|-|TRBV4-2
TGTGCCAGCAGCCAGCGGGAGGCACCAAAAAACATTCAGTACTTC
CASSQREAPKNIQYF
>TRBJ1-6|-|-|TRBV7-2
TGTGCCAGCAGCTCAGGACAGCCCCGGGATTCACCCCTCCACTTT
CASSSGQPRDSPLHF
>TRBJ2-2|-|-|TRBV24-1
TGTGCCACCAGTGATTTTTCAGGGCGCACCGGGGAGCTGTTTTTT
CATSDFSGRTGELFF
>TRBJ2-1|TRBD2|-|TRBV4-2
TGTGCCAGCAGCCCAAGCGGGAGGGCCCACAATGAGCAGTTCTTC
CASSPSGRAHNEQFF
>TRBJ2-1|TRBD2|-|TRBV5-6
TGTGCCAGCGCGGTGGGGCCGACTAGCGACTACAATGAGCAGTTCTTC
CASAVGPTSDYNEQFF
>TRBJ2-3|TRBD2|few|TRBV5-4
TGTGCCAGCAGCTTGGGTCTAGCGGGCACAGATACGCAGTATTTT
CASSLGLAGTDTQYF
>TRBJ1-6|TRBD1|-|TRBV12-5
TGTGCTAGTGGTTTGGTTGCAGACAGGGGCGGCTCACCCCTCCACTTT
CASGLVADRGGSPLHF
>TRBJ1-2|-|-|TRBV3-1/TRBV3-2
TGTGCCAGCAGCCGGGTCGGGAAAGGCTCTGGCTACACCTTC
CASSRVGKGSGYTF
>TRBJ1-2|-|-|TRBV6-4
TGTGCCAGCAGTGCCGGTAACTATGGCTACACCTTC
CASSAGNYGYTF
>TRBJ1-5|-|-|TRBV7-2
TGTGCCAGCAGCTTGCAGGGAGGACAGCCCCAGCATTTT
CASSLQGGQPQHF
>TRBJ1-3|-|-|TRBV18
TGTGCCAGCTCACCAGAGGAGGACGGAAACACCATATATTTT
CASSPEEDGNTIYF
>TRBJ1-2|-|-|TRBV12-3/TRBV12-4
TGTGCCAGCAGTTTTGCCCGCGATTATGGCTACACCTTC
CASSFARDYGYTF
>TRBJ2-1|TRBD1|-|TRBV19
TGTGCCAGTAGCCCACTACAGGGGGTCTCCTACAATGAGCAGTTCTTC
CASSPLQGVSYNEQFF
>TRBJ2-7|-|-|TRBV12-3/TRBV12-4
TGTGCCAGCAGTTTCTCCGTCTACGAGCAGTACTTC
CASSFSVYEQYF
>TRBJ1-2|-|-|TRBV5-6
TGTGCCAGCAGCTTTCAGGGTGAAGCGGGGGGCTACACCTTC
CASSFQGEAGGYTF
>TRBJ1-1|-|few|TRBV30
TGTGGCTACGGCGGGAAAATGAACACTGAAGCTTTCTTT
CGYGGKMNTEAFF
>TRBJ2-2|-|-|TRBV5-4
TGTGCCAGCAGCTTGGCAAGGCAGGGGGGCACCGGGGAGCTGTTTTTT
CASSLARQGGTGELFF
>TRBJ1-2|-|-|TRBV6-5
TGTGCCAGCAGTTACTCGGCGGTATCTGGCTACACCTTC
CASSYSAVSGYTF
>TRBJ2-3|TRBD2|-|TRBV7-3
TGTGCCAGCAGCGTCGAGGGACTAGCGGGACTGCCGCAGTATTTT
CASSVEGLAGLPQYF
>TRBJ2-3|TRBD2|-|TRBV24-1
TGTGCCACCAGTGCAAAAACTAGCGCCCGCACAGATACGCAGTATTTT
CATSAKTSARTDTQYF
>TRBJ2-2|TRBD2|-|TRBV27
TGTGCCAGCAGTTCCGGACTAGCGGGGGCGAACACCGGGGAGCTGTTTTTT
CASSSGLAGANTGELFF
>TRBJ2-4|TRBD1|-|TRBV15
TGTGCCACCAGCAGGCCCGGACAGGGATGGGTCAACATTCAGTACTTC
CATSRPGQGWVNIQYF
>TRBJ2-2|TRBD1|-|TRBV3-1/TRBV3-2
TGTGCCAGCAGCCCCAGACAGGGCAACACCGGGGAGCTGTTTTTT
CASSPRQGNTGELFF
>TRBJ2-3|-|-|TRBV27
TGTGCCAGCAGAACAGGGAAGGGACCAGATACGCAGTATTTT
CASRTGKGPDTQYF
>TRBJ2-5|-|few|TRBV6-2/TRBV6-3
TGTGCCAGCAGCCGCGGGTACCAAGAGACCCAGTACTTC
CASSRGYQETQYF
>TRBJ1-5|-|medium-sized|TRBV5-6
TGTGCCAGCAGCTTGGGGCATGGTTCCTTGGATCAGCCCCAGCATTTT
CASSLGHGSLDQPQHF
>TRBJ1-6|TRBD1|once|TRBV6-2/TRBV6-3
TGTGCCAGCAGTCGACAGGGGGCTTATGATTCACCCCTCCACTTT
CASSRQGAYDSPLHF
>TRBJ1-3|TRBD1|-|TRBV11-3
TGTGCCAGCAGCCCCCAGGGACAGAACTCCCGTGGCATATATTTT
CASSPQGQNSRGIYF
>TRBJ2-3|TRBD2|-|TRBV6-1
TGTGCCAGCAGTGAAGCGTTACTAGCGGTTGATACGCAGTATTTT
CASSEALLAVDTQYF
>TRBJ1-2|-|-|TRBV12-3/TRBV12-4
TGTGCCAGCAGTCGTCCCGGCTATGGCTACACCTTC
CASSRPGYGYTF
>TRBJ1-2|-|few|TRBV29-1
TGCAGCGTTAAATTCCAAGGACAGTCCTATGGCTACACCTTC
CSVKFQGQSYGYTF
>TRBJ2-7|-|-|TRBV18
TGTGCCAGCTCACAGCCGCTCGGGGGTACCTACGAGCAGTACTTC
CASSQPLGGTYEQYF
>TRBJ2-1|-|-|TRBV28
TGTGCCAGCAGTTTACCCGTAGGGGCGGATGAGCAGTTCTTC
CASSLPVGADEQFF
>TRBJ2-1|-|-|TRBV27
TGTGCCACCGTGCCGAGGACTGGAAAGGAGCAGTTCTTC
CATVPRTGKEQFF
>TRBJ1-1|TRBD1|-|TRBV10-3
TGTGCCATCAGTGAGTCCGGGACAGACACTGAAGCTTTCTTT
CAISESGTDTEAFF
>TRBJ1-4|-|-|TRBV5-6
TGTGCCAGCAGCTTGGCCCTCGGTATCGGGAAACTGTTTTTT
CASSLALGIGKLFF
>TRBJ1-1|-|-|TRBV5-1
TGCGCCAGCAGCTACGGGGACACTGAAGCTTTCTTT
CASSYGDTEAFF
>TRBJ2-7|TRBD2|-|TRBV6-5
TGTGCCAGCAGCCGGGGGGATAACTACGAGCAGTACTTC
CASSRGDNYEQYF
>TRBJ1-2|TRBD1|-|TRBV6-5
TGTGCCAGCAGGGTTCAGGGGGCTAACTATGGCTACACCTTC
CASRVQGANYGYTF
>TRBJ2-3|-|-|TRBV7-2
TGTGCCAGCAGCTCGAAGGACTATGACTCCACAGATACGCAGTATTTT
CASSSKDYDSTDTQYF
>TRBJ2-3|TRBD2|-|TRBV7-2
TGTGCCAGCAGCTTACTTGCGGGGGGGCTCGTAGATACGCAGTATTTT
CASSLLAGGLVDTQYF
>TRBJ2-1|TRBD2|-|TRBV9
TGTGCCAGCAGCGTAGGACTAGCGGGATACGGTGAGCAGTTCTTC
CASSVGLAGYGEQFF
>TRBJ2-5|TRBD1|-|TRBV5-4
TGTGCCAGCAGCCCAGGACAGGGGCCACAAGAGACCCAGTACTTC
CASSPGQGPQETQYF
>TRBJ1-5|TRBD1|once|TRBV25-1
TGTGCCAGCAGTGGAGGTCCTGGGACAGTAAATCAGCCCCAGCATTTT
CASSGGPGTVNQPQHF